What follows are 23 T cell receptor beta chains derived from one specimen sequenced in a study of blood T cell repertoires in COVID-19. Assay: immunoSEQ multiplex PCR; the TCRdb copy retains only in-frame clones and omits some. The sample consists of a few hundred thousand clones, approximately 84% of them appearing once. Sequencing was performed on PBMCs or T cells enriched from blood (not recorded which). These receptors were taken from a woman in her 30s who had recovered from COVID-19.

The chain couples TRBV5-1 to TRBJ2-5; TRBD1 matches at 10 bases. The CDR3 is made up of 15 amino acids. With V trimmed by 4 bases and J by 3 bases, 6 bases remained unmatched. Per germline, CDR1 SGHRS and CDR2 YFSETQ. CDR3 amino acids: CASSSRGTGEETQYF. DNA of the CDR3: TGCGCCAGCAGCAGCCGAGGGACAGGGGAAGAGACCCAGTACTTC.

This chain links TRBV28 with TRBJ1-5; the D is unclear. This CDR3 is 14 amino acids long. Germline-derived CDR1 and CDR2 are MDHEN and SYDVKM. Trimming removed 2 bases from V and 2 bases from J, with 7 bases in between. CDR3: CASSLLEGNQPQHF. CDR3 sequence (DNA): TGTGCCAGCAGTTTACTCGAGGGCAATCAGCCCCAGCATTTT.

The chain employs TRBV7-9 and TRBJ2-7; 8 nucleotides match TRBD1. The CDR3 totals 12 residues. Losses at the gene ends were 6 bases for V and 12 bases for J; bases not matched to a gene: 10. The germline V gene has CDR1 SEHNR and CDR2 FQNEAQ (reference sequence). The chain's CDR3 is CASRSDRGRWYF. In nucleotides, the CDR3 is TGTGCCAGCAGATCCGACAGGGGAAGATGGTACTTC.

This chain joins TRBV29-1 and TRBJ2-5; D is ambiguous. The CDR3 runs 13 residues. Germline loops: CDR1 SQVTM, CDR2 ANQGSEA. The V end was cut by 2 bases, the J end by 10 bases, with 17 bases between. The CDR3 nucleotides read TGCAGCGTTGAACGTGCCGGCGGTGATGACCAGTACTTC. This gives the protein CSVERAGGDDQYF.

For this clone: Additional DNA sequences in this sample encode the identical CDR3. The chain combines TRBV7-8 with TRBJ1-5; TRBD1 agrees at 7 bases. This CDR3 is 13 amino acids long. The ends lost 5 bases at V and 5 bases at J; junction bases unmatched: 3. In germline, CDR1 is SGHVS, CDR2 FQNEAQ. CDR3 nucleotides: TGTGCCAGCAGCGTACAGGGGTATCAGCCCCAGCATTTT. Translated: CASSVQGYQPQHF.

The chain couples TRBV4-1 to TRBJ2-7, with 10 bases that match TRBD2. V trimming: 0 bases; J trimming: 0 bases; junction bases outside the gene matches: 5. This CDR3 is built from 17 residues. Germline values: CDR1 MGHRA, CDR2 YSYEKL. The CDR3 region has the DNA TGCGCCAGCAGCCAAGATAATCCTAGCGGGAGCTCCTACGAGCAGTACTTC. Translated: CASSQDNPSGSSYEQYF.

This clone appeared once. The V gene is TRBV5-1, the J gene TRBJ1-1; D perhaps matches TRBD1 (6 bases). Trimming removed 0 bases from V and 0 bases from J, with 12 bases in between. The germline V gene has CDR1 SGHRS and CDR2 YFSETQ. This CDR3 has 16 amino acids. The CDR3 region is CASSLGQGSMNTEAFF. CDR3 DNA: TGCGCCAGCAGCTTGGGGCAGGGGAGTATGAACACTGAAGCTTTCTTT.

This clone was found a few times. The chain is built from TRBV5-1 and TRBJ1-1, with TRBD1 as a possible D gene (6 bases). Trimming took off 3 bases at V and 0 bases at J, with 9 bases between the two ends. CDR1 and CDR2 from the germline V gene are SGHRS and YFSETQ. CDR3 size: 14 residues. CDR3 nucleotide sequence: TGCGCCAGCAGCTGGACAGCAATGAACACTGAAGCTTTCTTT. It is translated as CASSWTAMNTEAFF.

The chain carries TRBV5-1 and TRBJ2-7; D gene ambiguous. Between the trimmed V and J ends, which lost 0 bases and 0 bases, there was a span of 10 bases. The germline gives CDR1 SGHRS, CDR2 YFSETQ. This CDR3 spans 15 amino acids. CDR3 bases: TGCGCCAGCAGCTTGGTTGGCCCAAGCTCCTACGAGCAGTACTTC. This gives the protein CASSLVGPSSYEQYF.

V and J are TRBV20-1 and TRBJ2-7; D not resolved. CDR3 size: 11 residues. The germline V gene has CDR1 DFQATT and CDR2 SNEGSKA (reference sequence). Trimming removed 6 bases from V and 0 bases from J, with 6 bases in between. The CDR3 is CSALDSYEQYF. CDR3 in DNA: TGCAGTGCCTTAGACTCCTACGAGCAGTACTTC.

This rearrangement joins TRBV21-1 to TRBJ1-4; the D segment call TRBD1 is taken from the table without a DNA check. TRBV21-1 has pseudogene status. The CDR3 totals 15 residues. CDR3 residues: CASSIDRTTNEKLFF. CDR3 nucleotide sequence: TGTGCCAGCAGCATTGACAGGACAACTAATGAAAAACTGTTTTTT.

This clone was counted once. The rearrangement uses TRBV7-2 and TRBJ2-1; no clear D. The CDR3 consists of 13 residues. The V gene's germline CDR1 is SGHTA and CDR2 FQGNSA. V was clipped by 5 bases and J by 1 base, with 6 bases between them. The CDR3 DNA reads TGTGCCAGCAGCCAAATTTCCTACAATGAGCAGTTCTTC. It codes for CASSQISYNEQFF.

V is TRBV5-1 and J is TRBJ2-2; 9 nucleotides match TRBD2. Trimming removed 5 bases from V and 6 bases from J; junction bases left unmatched: 2. The CDR3 consists of 13 residues. CDR1 and CDR2 from the germline V gene are SGHRS and YFSETQ. DNA of the CDR3: TGCGCCAGCAGTGTAGCGGGGGCCGGGGAGCTGTTTTTT. Residues: CASSVAGAGELFF.

The rearrangement uses TRBV23-1 and TRBJ1-2; the match to TRBD1 covers 9 bases. TRBV23-1 is marked as an open reading frame, function uncertain. CDR3 size: 14 residues. V gave up 5 bases and J gave up 5 bases; unmatched junction bases: 6. CDR3 residues: CASSDGQGYYGYTF. CDR3 bases: TGCGCCAGCAGTGACGGACAGGGGTATTATGGCTACACCTTC.

This sequence joins TRBV5-6 and TRBJ2-1; D unresolved. The CDR3 is made up of 15 amino acids. V gave up 0 bases and J gave up 0 bases, with 7 bases separating them. Per germline, CDR1 SGHDT and CDR2 YYEEEE. The CDR3 spells CASSLGRSSYNEQFF. The DNA of the CDR3 is TGTGCCAGCAGCTTGGGGCGGAGCTCCTACAATGAGCAGTTCTTC.

This clone occurred once. The CDR3: CASSQVDRGGYGYTF. The DNA of the CDR3 is TGTGCCAGCAGCCAAGTGGACAGGGGGGGCTATGGCTACACCTTC. The gene calls are TRBV3-1 (or the pseudogene TRBV3-2) and TRBJ1-2; 10 nucleotides align to TRBD1. CDR1 and CDR2 from the germline V gene are LGHDT and YNNKEL (reference sequence). V was pared by 1 base and J by 4 bases, with 3 bases of the junction left unmatched. The CDR3 is 15 residues long.

The rearrangement joins TRBV10-2 to TRBJ2-5; 15 bases agree with TRBD2. The end of the DNA aligns better with TRBJ2-7, so the J call may be wrong. Germline CDR1 reads WSHSY; CDR2 reads SAAADI. The CDR3 runs 16 residues. The DNA of the CDR3 is TGCGCCAGCAAGCCGGGACTAGCGGGAGGCTCCTACGAGCAGTACTTC. It specifies CASKPGLAGGSYEQYF.

This chain uses TRBV7-2 with TRBJ2-7; the D gene is possibly TRBD2 (6 bases). This CDR3 has 15 residues. The germline V gene has CDR1 SGHTA and CDR2 FQGNSA. V was clipped by 3 bases and J by 2 bases, with 14 bases between them. The CDR3 nucleotides read TGTGCCAGCAGCTTTGGGGGGAACCGGGCCTACGAGCAGTACTTC. Its translation is CASSFGGNRAYEQYF.

The rearrangement links TRBV18 to TRBJ2-7; TRBD2 agrees at 13 bases. Germline V gene data show CDR1 as KGHSH and CDR2 as LQKENI. Losses at the gene ends were 0 bases for V and 3 bases for J; bases not matched to a gene: 2. The CDR3 is 16 amino acids. The CDR3 here is CASSPPGLAGDYEQYF. The CDR3 nucleotides are TGTGCCAGCTCACCACCCGGACTAGCGGGGGACTACGAGCAGTACTTC.

The CDR3 DNA reads TGTGCCAGTAGTCCAACTACAGGGGTAGAGGGTCAGCCCCAGCATTTT. Translation gives CASSPTTGVEGQPQHF. The chain joins TRBV19 to TRBJ1-5; 7 nucleotides agree with TRBD1. The V segment lost 5 bases and the J segment 6 bases; nucleotides outside the gene matches: 13. This CDR3 has 16 residues. The germline V gene has CDR1 LNHDA and CDR2 SQIVND (reference sequence).

The chain carries TRBV4-1 and TRBJ2-5, with TRBD2 identical over 12 bases. V was pared by 1 base and J by 5 bases, with 2 bases of the junction left unmatched. The CDR3 is 15 residues long. Germline loops: CDR1 MGHRA, CDR2 YSYEKL. CDR3 region: CASSQGLAGVETQYF. In DNA, the CDR3 is TGCGCCAGCAGCCAAGGACTAGCGGGAGTGGAGACCCAGTACTTC.

This chain links TRBV27 with TRBJ2-1; TRBD2 matches at 12 bases. CDR1 is MNHEY and CDR2 is SMNVEV in the germline V gene (reference sequence). The CDR3 has 16 amino acids. Trimming took 2 bases from V and 7 from J; bases not matched to a gene: 6. DNA for the CDR3: TGTGCCAGCAGTTTAAGAGCACTAGCGGGGGGTAATGAGCAGTTCTTC. It codes for CASSLRALAGGNEQFF.

The genes are TRBV2 and TRBJ1-5; 9 bases are shared with TRBD1. CDR3 length: 14 residues. Losses at the gene ends were 6 bases for V and 7 bases for J; bases not matched to a gene: 7. CDR1 is SNHLY and CDR2 is FYNNEI in the germline V gene. CDR3 region: CASRSRTGDQPQHF. CDR3 DNA sequence: TGTGCCAGCAGGAGCAGGACAGGGGACCAGCCCCAGCATTTT.